Presented here are 8 T cell receptor beta chains from one specimen sequenced in a study of T cell responses to AZD1222 COVID-19 vaccine. The protocol was immunoSEQ multiplex PCR, while the TCRdb copy is restricted to in-frame clones and leaves out a portion. The sample shows 60,000 or so clones, 84% of them seen only once. The starting material was peripheral blood, obtained on day 0 of AZD1222 vaccination. These receptors originate from an adult in good health.

The chain links TRBV19 to TRBJ2-5, with no clear D. The germline V gene has CDR1 LNHDA and CDR2 SQIVND (reference sequence). The V end was cut by 10 bases, the J end by 1 base, with 13 bases between. This CDR3 has 13 residues. The CDR3 spells CATAERAQETQYF. As DNA, the CDR3 is TGTGCCACGGCAGAGCGAGCCCAAGAGACCCAGTACTTC.

V gene TRBV7-2 combines with J gene TRBJ2-1, with a tentative D call TRBD1 (5 bases). Germline V gene data show CDR1 as SGHTA and CDR2 as FQGNSA. The V gene lost 5 bases and the J gene lost 4 bases, with 9 bases spanning the gap. The CDR3 is 13 amino acids. CDR3 nucleotides: TGTGCCAGCAGCGACCAGGGTTACAATGAGCAGTTCTTC. It is translated as CASSDQGYNEQFF.

This sequence joins TRBV7-8 and TRBJ2-5, with no clear D. The V gene lost 1 base and the J gene lost 7 bases, with 13 bases spanning the gap. Germline V gives CDR1 SGHVS, CDR2 FQNEAQ. CDR3 size: 14 residues. CDR3 amino acids: CASSLESRPTTQYF. For the CDR3, the DNA is TGTGCCAGCAGCTTAGAATCTCGTCCCACGACCCAGTACTTC.

The V gene is TRBV6-1, the J gene TRBJ2-1; perhaps D is TRBD1 or TRBD2 (6 bases each). CDR1 and CDR2 (germline): MNHNS, SASEGT. This CDR3 is built from 15 residues. V gave up 3 bases and J gave up 2 bases, with 11 bases separating them. The CDR3 DNA is TGTGCCAGCAGTGATGGGGGGCTCACCTACAATGAGCAGTTCTTC. Encoded protein: CASSDGGLTYNEQFF.

V and J are TRBV9 and TRBJ1-3; D is perhaps TRBD1 (5 bases). The ends were cut back, 0 bases at V and 4 bases at J, with 17 bases in the middle. The CDR3 has 17 amino acids. CDR1 is SGDLS and CDR2 is YYNGEE in the germline V gene. CDR3: CASSVEAPGLPGNTIYF. For the CDR3, the DNA is TGTGCCAGCAGCGTAGAGGCCCCGGGACTCCCCGGAAACACCATATATTTT.

The rearrangement uses TRBV3-1 (or the pseudogene TRBV3-2) and TRBJ2-1; 8 bases line up with TRBD2. The CDR3 loop spans 14 amino acids. In germline, CDR1 is LGHDT, CDR2 YNNKEL (reference sequence). After removal of 0 bases from V and 9 bases from J, the junction contained 4 bases not matched to a gene. The CDR3 loop reads CASSQDPLAGEQFF. The CDR3 DNA reads as TGTGCCAGCAGCCAAGATCCCCTAGCGGGTGAGCAGTTCTTC.

The chain uses TRBV18 and TRBJ2-4, with 8 nucleotides matching TRBD2. Germline CDR1 KGHSH, CDR2 LQKENI. The length of the CDR3 is 15 residues. J gave up 4 bases and V 6 bases, and 8 bases lay outside the gene matches. CDR3 DNA sequence: TGTGCCAGCTCGGCGGGGGGCACTTATAAAAACATTCAGTACTTC. Amino acids: CASSAGGTYKNIQYF.

This clone has only one observation. The rearrangement uses TRBV29-1 and TRBJ1-2, with 7 bases matching TRBD1. V was pared by 7 bases and J by 5 bases, with 10 bases of the junction left unmatched. CDR3 length equals 13 residues. CDR1 and CDR2 (germline): SQVTM, ANQGSEA. The CDR3 sequence is CSAGTEQQYGYTF. The CDR3 DNA sequence: TGCAGCGCCGGGACAGAGCAGCAGTATGGCTACACCTTC.